The T cell receptor beta chain described here comes from a study of T-cell memory formation after mild COVID-19. Germline V lookup: CDR1 MNHEY, CDR2 SVGAGI. V trimming: 3 bases; J trimming: 9 bases; junction bases outside the gene matches: 12. The CDR3 runs to 17 residues. Researchers used 5'RACE with constant-segment primers to make TCR alpha and TCR beta cDNA libraries that carry sample barcodes and UMIs. Using its own MiXCR run on the 5' RACE reads, TCRdb lists one record per CDR3 protein. The data hold roughly 340,000 distinct CDR3 sequences, with 20% to 25% observed a single time. The sequence derives from a man aged 18-30 years who had mild COVID-19 (a few samples of this study predate the infection). Cell type and time point are not known. This chain links TRBV6-5 with TRBJ1-6; TRBD1 agrees at 9 bases. Source material: PBMCs or a T cell subset sorted from them (not recorded which). The CDR3, as DNA: TGTGCCAGCAGTTATTGGGTCCCGGGACAGGGTGGTTCACCCCTCCACTTT. Encoded protein: CASSYWVPGQGGSPLHF.